A selection of T cell receptor beta chains follows, all from one sample in a study of identical twins' blood T cells. TCRdb re-called the 5' RACE reads through MiXCR, storing one row per CDR3 protein. The sample yields fewer than 450,000 distinct CDR3 sequences, 28% seen once. Sequences were obtained from PBMCs. These receptor sequences come from a woman aged 18 to 55 in good health. Each CDR3 is given with its conserved first and last residue. The order of the fields is J gene, V gene, CDR3 protein.

j_call: TRBJ1-5
v_call: TRBV18
cdr3_aa: CASSPQKGFQPQHF

j_call: TRBJ2-2
v_call: TRBV6-2/TRBV6-3
cdr3_aa: CASRRPEDTGELFF

j_call: TRBJ1-1
v_call: TRBV18
cdr3_aa: CASSSSTGAMNTEAFF

j_call: TRBJ2-5
v_call: TRBV6-5
cdr3_aa: CASGLQETQYF

j_call: TRBJ2-7
v_call: TRBV11-2
cdr3_aa: CASSPLRDSSYEQYF

j_call: TRBJ2-3
v_call: TRBV9
cdr3_aa: CASSAPVGTDITDTQYF

j_call: TRBJ1-2
v_call: TRBV29-1
cdr3_aa: CSVVFGQGRGYTF

j_call: TRBJ2-5
v_call: TRBV29-1
cdr3_aa: CSVRTSPQETQYF

j_call: TRBJ1-1
v_call: TRBV29-1
cdr3_aa: CSVGSYTEAFF

j_call: TRBJ2-1
v_call: TRBV12-3/TRBV12-4
cdr3_aa: CASSLALPNEQFF

j_call: TRBJ2-7
v_call: TRBV20-1
cdr3_aa: CSALGRYVGIREQYF

j_call: TRBJ2-1
v_call: TRBV11-2
cdr3_aa: CASSLDGDTGSWDEQFF

j_call: TRBJ1-3
v_call: TRBV19
cdr3_aa: CASRKTGERNTIYF

j_call: TRBJ2-3
v_call: TRBV6-6
cdr3_aa: CASSTPLAGTDTQYF

j_call: TRBJ2-7
v_call: TRBV3-1
cdr3_aa: CASSQMGTGGYEQYF

j_call: TRBJ2-6
v_call: TRBV6-2/TRBV6-3
cdr3_aa: CASSWISGANVLTF

j_call: TRBJ2-2
v_call: TRBV19
cdr3_aa: CASTTRTGSAGELFF

j_call: TRBJ1-1
v_call: TRBV12-3/TRBV12-4
cdr3_aa: CASSLRDRGQAFF

j_call: TRBJ1-1
v_call: TRBV20-1
cdr3_aa: CSASSGNPQNTEAFF

j_call: TRBJ2-4
v_call: TRBV18
cdr3_aa: CASSLLPGLAGVENIQYF

j_call: TRBJ2-7
v_call: TRBV11-2
cdr3_aa: CASSLDRTGVSPPYEQYF

j_call: TRBJ1-1
v_call: TRBV10-3
cdr3_aa: CAISEGQANTEAFF

j_call: TRBJ2-5
v_call: TRBV5-1
cdr3_aa: CASSFLAGGETQYF

j_call: TRBJ1-4
v_call: TRBV3-1
cdr3_aa: CASSQVDEKLFF

j_call: TRBJ2-6
v_call: TRBV20-1
cdr3_aa: CSARDGASGANVLTF

j_call: TRBJ2-2
v_call: TRBV7-2
cdr3_aa: CASIRNREDVGELFF

j_call: TRBJ2-3
v_call: TRBV28
cdr3_aa: CASRRLEITDTQYF

j_call: TRBJ1-4
v_call: TRBV12-3/TRBV12-4
cdr3_aa: CASSPQVNEKLSF

j_call: TRBJ2-3
v_call: TRBV12-3/TRBV12-4
cdr3_aa: CTSSFGLDLSTDTQYF

j_call: TRBJ2-3
v_call: TRBV7-2
cdr3_aa: CASSFAGGLGTDTQYF

j_call: TRBJ1-5
v_call: TRBV12-3/TRBV12-4
cdr3_aa: CASSLNRGGGYWGRQPQHF

j_call: TRBJ1-3
v_call: TRBV20-1
cdr3_aa: CSATGGVGSTIYF

j_call: TRBJ1-1
v_call: TRBV5-1
cdr3_aa: CASSPSGHWNTEAFF

j_call: TRBJ1-1
v_call: TRBV29-1
cdr3_aa: CSVESGDGPNTEAFF

j_call: TRBJ1-1
v_call: TRBV6-5
cdr3_aa: CASKGFRNTEAFF

j_call: TRBJ2-1
v_call: TRBV9
cdr3_aa: CASSVSDWNNEQFF

j_call: TRBJ1-2
v_call: TRBV5-6
cdr3_aa: CASSDLLKEFHGYTF

j_call: TRBJ2-3
v_call: TRBV7-9
cdr3_aa: CASSLGTTGGDTQYF

j_call: TRBJ1-2
v_call: TRBV7-9
cdr3_aa: CASSDRGTGYTF

j_call: TRBJ2-3
v_call: TRBV29-1
cdr3_aa: CSVRAGVGLDTQYF

j_call: TRBJ2-7
v_call: TRBV4-3
cdr3_aa: CASSPYSGSYSYEQYF

j_call: TRBJ1-5
v_call: TRBV19
cdr3_aa: CASSAHGGRNQPQHF

j_call: TRBJ2-5
v_call: TRBV2
cdr3_aa: CATLKGETQYF

j_call: TRBJ1-4
v_call: TRBV29-1
cdr3_aa: CSALLRGEKSNEKLFF

j_call: TRBJ1-1
v_call: TRBV5-1
cdr3_aa: CASSRGGDEAFF

j_call: TRBJ2-7
v_call: TRBV20-1
cdr3_aa: CSAIMRGHEQYF

j_call: TRBJ1-2
v_call: TRBV20-1
cdr3_aa: CSAPEGGGQGYTF

j_call: TRBJ2-7
v_call: TRBV7-2
cdr3_aa: CASSSMGGYEQYF

j_call: TRBJ1-5
v_call: TRBV2
cdr3_aa: CASRVLLEPQHF

j_call: TRBJ1-1
v_call: TRBV21-1
cdr3_aa: CASSSHQGWDTEAFF

j_call: TRBJ2-1
v_call: TRBV3-2
cdr3_aa: CASSQVWGRRYNEQFF

j_call: TRBJ1-1
v_call: TRBV11-2
cdr3_aa: CASSLGLNDEAFF

j_call: TRBJ1-1
v_call: TRBV11-2
cdr3_aa: CASSLDPLPGVTTEAFF

j_call: TRBJ2-5
v_call: TRBV4-2
cdr3_aa: CASSQDGTTKETQYF

j_call: TRBJ1-2
v_call: TRBV7-9
cdr3_aa: CASLLGGTWNF